Listed below are T cell receptor beta chains from one sample, sequenced in a study of Ad26.COV2.S vaccination and SARS-CoV-2 variants. Repertoires were generated with immunoSEQ multiplex PCR, while TCRdb's copy carries only in-frame clones and drops some. The sample contains about 350,000 clones, around 86% of which appear only once. This specimen was peripheral blood, taken in a trial of Ad26.COV2.S vaccine versus placebo. These receptors all come from a person between 18 and 65 years old who received the Ad26.COV2.S COVID-19 vaccine or a placebo. Each CDR3 is given with its conserved first and last residue. A D gene is named only where the DNA matches it firmly. Clone size, where shown, is once, few, many, or a class for clones that have expanded.

J,length,V,size,D,CDR3,DNA
TRBJ2-7,13,TRBV19,-,-,CASSIQGRYEQYF,TGTGCCAGTAGTATACAGGGCCGGTACGAGCAGTACTTC
TRBJ1-1,13,TRBV7-3,-,-,CASSLEGNTEAFF,TGTGCCAGCAGCCTGGAAGGGAACACTGAAGCTTTCTTT
TRBJ2-7,14,TRBV2,-,-,CASSDGRGGLLEYF,TGTGCCAGCAGTGACGGCAGGGGAGGTTTGTTGGAGTACTTC
TRBJ1-1,15,TRBV7-2,-,-,CASSFRTGPDTEAFF,TGTGCCAGCAGCTTCCGCACGGGGCCCGACACTGAAGCTTTCTTT
TRBJ1-1,15,TRBV7-9,-,-,CASSGQLSVNTEAFF,TGTGCCAGCAGCGGGCAATTGTCAGTGAACACTGAAGCTTTCTTT
TRBJ1-3,15,TRBV6-5,-,-,CASSYRGQAGNTIYF,TGTGCCAGCAGTTACCGGGGGCAGGCTGGAAACACCATATATTTT
TRBJ1-5,15,TRBV5-5,-,-,CASSAWTDSNQPQHF,TGTGCCAGCAGCGCCTGGACAGATAGCAATCAGCCCCAGCATTTT
TRBJ1-5,12,TRBV7-2,-,-,CASSRDNQPQHF,TGTGCCAGCAGCCGAGACAATCAGCCCCAGCATTTT
TRBJ1-5,17,TRBV27,-,TRBD1,CASSFGSGTASNQPQHF,TGTGCCAGCAGTTTCGGATCGGGGACAGCTAGCAATCAGCCCCAGCATTTT
TRBJ1-3,14,TRBV4-1,-,-,CASSPRSSGNTIYF,TGCGCCAGCAGCCCCCGGTCCTCTGGAAACACCATATATTTT
TRBJ2-7,11,TRBV18,-,-,CASRDSNEQYF,TGTGCCAGCCGGGACTCTAACGAGCAGTACTTC
TRBJ2-7,14,TRBV2,-,TRBD1,CASSGRDSHYEQYF,TGTGCCAGCAGTGGACGGGACAGCCACTACGAGCAGTACTTC
TRBJ1-1,13,TRBV14,-,TRBD1,CASSQTGGTEAFF,TGTGCCAGCAGCCAGACAGGGGGGACTGAAGCTTTCTTT
TRBJ2-2,15,TRBV6-5,few,-,CASSLTDRNTGELFF,TGTGCCAGCAGTTTAACGGACAGGAACACCGGGGAGCTGTTTTTT
TRBJ1-3,14,TRBV6-5,-,-,CASRTDGWGNTIYF,TGTGCCAGCCGAACTGATGGGTGGGGAAACACCATATATTTT
TRBJ1-4,15,TRBV9,-,-,CASSVWGGTNEKLFF,TGTGCCAGCAGCGTGTGGGGTGGAACTAATGAAAAACTGTTTTTT
TRBJ2-7,15,TRBV7-3,-,-,CASSLRGEPYYEQYF,TGTGCCAGCAGCTTAAGAGGCGAACCCTACTACGAGCAGTACTTC
TRBJ2-7,12,TRBV12-3/TRBV12-4,-,-,CASSLSGWEQYF,TGTGCCAGCAGTTTATCCGGATGGGAGCAGTACTTC
TRBJ1-1,18,TRBV24-1,-,-,CATSDLLHAPGGNTEAFF,TGTGCCACCAGTGATCTCCTTCACGCCCCGGGCGGGAACACTGAAGCTTTCTTT
TRBJ1-1,15,TRBV5-5,-,TRBD1,CASSPLTGARTEAFF,TGTGCCAGCAGCCCACTTACAGGGGCGAGAACTGAAGCTTTCTTT
TRBJ2-2,16,TRBV24-1,-,-,CATSDLPRVEVGELFF,TGTGCCACCAGTGATTTGCCAAGGGTGGAGGTCGGGGAGCTGTTTTTT
TRBJ2-1,17,TRBV4-1,-,TRBD2,CASSQDDRGGAGNEQFF,TGCGCCAGCAGCCAAGATGATCGCGGGGGGGCAGGGAATGAGCAGTTCTTC
TRBJ1-1,15,TRBV5-1,once,TRBD1,CASSGWDRSNTEAFF,TGCGCCAGCAGCGGGTGGGACAGGTCGAACACTGAAGCTTTCTTT
TRBJ1-5,15,TRBV6-2/TRBV6-3,once,TRBD1,CASSWGQGSNQPQHF,TGTGCCAGCAGTTGGGGACAGGGAAGCAATCAGCCCCAGCATTTT
TRBJ2-7,14,TRBV7-9,-,-,CASSLSGTSYEQYF,TGTGCCAGCAGCTTATCGGGGACTTCCTACGAGCAGTACTTC